This T cell receptor beta chain was identified in a study of T cells of healthy individuals. TCRdb re-called the 5' RACE reads through MiXCR, storing one row per CDR3 protein. The data show 60,000 to 75,000 distinct CDR3 sequences, roughly 17% seen once. CDR3 length: 13 amino acids. V shed 2 bases and J 13 bases; nucleotides not matched to a gene: 9. This clonotype has a count of ten or more. The sequence was collected from a human donor in good health. This rearrangement joins TRBV12-3 or TRBV12-4 to TRBJ1-1; 8 bases line up with TRBD1. CDR3 nucleotide sequence: TGTGCCAGCAGTTTAAAAACAGGGGGGAGGAGTTTCTTT. This sequence encodes CASSLKTGGRSFF.